Sequencing of this TCR beta chain was carried out in a study of blood T cell repertoires in COVID-19. The overall study: Some COVID-19 samples were acute and others convalescent; all came from the United States, Italy and Spain. The analysed material was cDNA or gDNA that came from T cells, B-cell-depleted T cells, or PBMCs.

As originally analysed: Amplifying reference gene primers gave estimates of nucleated cell counts. Clones were read by immunoSEQ multiplex PCR, and TCRdb kept only the in-frame ones, dropping some. The V and J calls and clone size come from that table; D and trimming were worked out from the DNA. The sample has about 120,000 clones; over 65% are singletons. V was pared by 3 bases and J by 6 bases, with 9 bases of the junction left unmatched. Germline assignment: CDR1 SGDLS and CDR2 YYNGEE. The CDR3 spans 15 residues. The sequencing sample was made of peripheral blood. The rearrangement joins TRBV9 to TRBJ1-5; 7 nucleotides align to TRBD1. This sequence originates from a man between 25 and 39 years old with acute or convalescent COVID-19. The CDR3 nucleotides read TGTGCCAGCAGCGCAACAGGGGATATGGGTCAGCCCCAGCATTTT. Translation: CASSATGDMGQPQHF. Full variable domain (outside the CDR3, taken from reference TRBV9 and TRBJ1-5): DSGVTQTPKHLITATGQRVTLRCSPRSGDLSVYWYQQSLDQGLQFLIQYYNGEERAKGNILERFSAQQFPDLHSELNLSSLELGDSALYFCASSATGDMGQPQHFGDGTRLSIL.